Listed below are T cell receptor beta chains from one sample, sequenced in a study of T-cell reconstitution after alpha-beta-depleted transplantation in children. TCRdb reprocessed the PCR reads via MiXCR and lists one record per CDR3 protein. The table shows roughly 4,600 distinct CDR3 sequences, with more than 5.5% occurring only once. The source material was PBMCs, mostly from graft donor cells, sampled 60 days after TCRalphabeta/CD19-depleted stem cell transplant. These receptors came from a boy younger than two who had a stem cell transplant for SCID, so the T cells may come from the graft donor. CDR3s include the opening cysteine and the closing phenylalanine or tryptophan. The D gene is left open where the match is weak. Rows give clone size only sometimes, using once, few, many, or a class for an expanded clone.

d_gene: NA
j_gene: TRBJ2-2
v_gene: TRBV5-1
abundance: medium-sized
CDR3aa: CASSLGSLTGELFF
CDR3nt: TGCGCCAGCAGCTTGGGCTCCCTCACCGGGGAGCTGTTTTTT

d_gene: NA
j_gene: TRBJ2-2
v_gene: TRBV5-5
abundance: medium-sized
CDR3aa: CASSFRIPTGELFF
CDR3nt: TGTGCCAGCAGCTTTCGGATTCCCACCGGGGAGCTGTTTTTT

d_gene: NA
j_gene: TRBJ2-7
v_gene: TRBV6-2/TRBV6-3
abundance: medium-sized
CDR3aa: CASSPLYEQYF
CDR3nt: TGTGCCAGCAGTCCCCTCTACGAGCAGTACTTC

d_gene: NA
j_gene: TRBJ1-4
v_gene: TRBV2
abundance: few
CDR3aa: CAICPEFEKLFF
CDR3nt: TGTGCCATCTGTCCCGAGTTTGAAAAACTGTTTTTT

d_gene: TRBD1
j_gene: TRBJ1-1
v_gene: TRBV10-3
abundance: medium-sized
CDR3aa: CAGQGMNTEAFF
CDR3nt: TGTGCCGGACAGGGGATGAACACTGAAGCTTTCTTT

d_gene: TRBD1
j_gene: TRBJ2-7
v_gene: TRBV7-9
abundance: medium-sized
CDR3aa: CASSFYPGQKASYEQYF
CDR3nt: TGTGCCAGCAGCTTTTACCCGGGACAGAAAGCCTCCTACGAGCAGTACTTC

d_gene: NA
j_gene: TRBJ2-1
v_gene: TRBV5-1
abundance: medium-sized
CDR3aa: CASSFGLHAYNEQFF
CDR3nt: TGCGCCAGCAGCTTCGGACTCCACGCCTACAATGAGCAGTTCTTC

d_gene: NA
j_gene: TRBJ2-7
v_gene: TRBV8-2
abundance: NA
CDR3aa: CAIGPRLHLPTETYEQYF
CDR3nt: TGTGCCATCGGACCGAGGCTTCACCTCCCCACTGAGACCTACGAGCAGTACTTC

d_gene: NA
j_gene: TRBJ1-1
v_gene: TRBV2
abundance: many
CDR3aa: CASTLDRPNTEAFF
CDR3nt: TGTGCCAGCACCTTAGACAGGCCGAACACTGAAGCTTTCTTT

d_gene: TRBD1
j_gene: TRBJ1-4
v_gene: TRBV3-1
abundance: few
CDR3aa: CASRGQVAPLNEKLFF
CDR3nt: TGTGCCTCCAGGGGGCAGGTCGCGCCCCTTAATGAAAAACTGTTTTTT

d_gene: NA
j_gene: TRBJ2-3
v_gene: TRBV5-6
abundance: medium-sized
CDR3aa: CASSSRGSTDTQYF
CDR3nt: TGTGCCAGCAGTTCCAGGGGTAGCACAGATACGCAGTATTTT

d_gene: TRBD2
j_gene: TRBJ2-2
v_gene: TRBV7-6
abundance: medium-sized
CDR3aa: CASSFVTSGPKRTGELFF
CDR3nt: TGTGCCAGCAGCTTTGTGACTAGCGGGCCGAAGCGCACCGGGGAGCTGTTTTTT

d_gene: TRBD2
j_gene: TRBJ2-1
v_gene: TRBV3-1
abundance: NA
CDR3aa: CASCQEGQREHYNEQFF
CDR3nt: TGTGCCAGCTGCCAGGAGGGCCAGCGGGAACACTACAATGAGCAGTTCTTC

d_gene: NA
j_gene: TRBJ2-7
v_gene: TRBV5-5
abundance: medium-sized
CDR3aa: CASSPTPYEQYF
CDR3nt: TGTGCCAGCAGCCCGACACCCTACGAGCAGTACTTC

d_gene: NA
j_gene: TRBJ2-7
v_gene: TRBV5-4
abundance: few
CDR3aa: CASSLGHYYEQYF
CDR3nt: TGTGCCAGCAGCTTGGGTCATTACTACGAGCAGTACTTC

d_gene: TRBD1
j_gene: TRBJ2-2
v_gene: TRBV9
abundance: medium-sized
CDR3aa: CASSAPGTGRTGELFF
CDR3nt: TGTGCCAGCAGCGCCCCCGGGACAGGGAGGACCGGGGAGCTGTTTTTT

d_gene: NA
j_gene: TRBJ1-2
v_gene: TRBV6-5
abundance: medium-sized
CDR3aa: CASSRRAQGYGYTF
CDR3nt: TGTGCCAGCAGCAGAAGGGCACAAGGCTATGGCTACACCTTC

d_gene: NA
j_gene: TRBJ1-5
v_gene: TRBV18
abundance: many
CDR3aa: CASSPTRNQPQHF
CDR3nt: TGTGCCAGCTCACCAACACGGAATCAGCCCCAGCATTTT

d_gene: NA
j_gene: TRBJ2-3
v_gene: TRBV20-1
abundance: medium-sized
CDR3aa: CSARDLASTDTQYF
CDR3nt: TGCAGTGCTAGAGATCTAGCCAGCACAGATACGCAGTATTTT

d_gene: TRBD1
j_gene: TRBJ1-1
v_gene: TRBV6-1
abundance: many
CDR3aa: CASSEYPWTGPNTEAFF
CDR3nt: TGTGCCAGCAGTGAGTACCCCTGGACAGGCCCGAACACTGAAGCTTTCTTT

d_gene: NA
j_gene: TRBJ1-6
v_gene: TRBV15
abundance: medium-sized
CDR3aa: CATSRQGLWNSPLHF
CDR3nt: TGTGCCACCAGCAGACAGGGTTTGTGGAATTCACCCCTCCACTTT

d_gene: TRBD2
j_gene: TRBJ2-3
v_gene: TRBV10-3
abundance: many
CDR3aa: CATLQGLAGGRSTDTQYF
CDR3nt: TGTGCCACCCTACAGGGACTAGCGGGGGGCCGTAGCACAGATACGCAGTATTTT

d_gene: NA
j_gene: TRBJ2-7
v_gene: TRBV10-3
abundance: many
CDR3aa: CAISKDWDLYEQYF
CDR3nt: TGTGCCATCAGTAAGGACTGGGACCTCTACGAGCAGTACTTC

d_gene: NA
j_gene: TRBJ1-3
v_gene: TRBV7-9
abundance: medium-sized
CDR3aa: CASSLRAAGLSGNTIYF
CDR3nt: TGTGCCAGCAGCTTACGCGCCGCGGGTCTCTCTGGAAACACCATATATTTT

d_gene: TRBD1
j_gene: TRBJ2-7
v_gene: TRBV5-4
abundance: NA
CDR3aa: CASSLAPPTGNKTYEQYF
CDR3nt: TGTGCCAGCAGCTTGGCCCCCCCGACAGGGAATAAAACCTACGAGCAGTACTTC

d_gene: TRBD1
j_gene: TRBJ2-7
v_gene: TRBV12-5
abundance: medium-sized
CDR3aa: CASGLRGPYEQYF
CDR3nt: TGTGCTAGTGGTTTGAGGGGGCCCTACGAGCAGTACTTC

d_gene: TRBD1
j_gene: TRBJ1-6
v_gene: TRBV9
abundance: many
CDR3aa: CASSPRQGSNSPLHF
CDR3nt: TGTGCCAGCAGCCCCCGACAGGGGTCAAATTCACCCCTCCACTTT

d_gene: NA
j_gene: TRBJ2-6
v_gene: TRBV12-5
abundance: NA
CDR3aa: CASGFDDRSGANVLTF
CDR3nt: TGTGCTAGTGGTTTCGATGACAGGTCTGGGGCCAACGTCCTGACTTTC